The rows below give T cell receptor beta chains drawn from one sample of a study of blood T cell repertoires in COVID-19. Profiled with immunoSEQ multiplex PCR; TCRdb holds only in-frame clones, not every one. There are about 200,000 clones in the sample; roughly 82% occur only once, and 12% lies in the top ten. Sequenced input: PBMCs or T cells enriched from blood (not recorded which). The receptor source for this set is a man in his forties who had recovered from COVID-19. Each CDR3 is given with its conserved first and last residue. Fields, in order: CDR3 length, J gene, V gene, clone size, D gene, CDR3 protein, CDR3 DNA. D genes are given only for firm matches. Some rows mark clone size as missing; the rest say once, few, many or name a class of expanded clone.

len: 18
j_gene: TRBJ1-2
v_gene: TRBV4-1
abundance: NA
d_gene: TRBD1
CDR3aa: CASSQVYGTASANYGYTF
CDR3nt: TGCGCCAGCAGCCAAGTCTACGGGACAGCAAGTGCTAACTATGGCTACACCTTC

len: 14
j_gene: TRBJ2-1
v_gene: TRBV5-1
abundance: NA
d_gene: NA
CDR3aa: CASRATLSYNEQFF
CDR3nt: TGCGCCAGCAGGGCAACCCTCTCCTACAATGAGCAGTTCTTC

len: 17
j_gene: TRBJ2-3
v_gene: TRBV5-1
abundance: NA
d_gene: TRBD1
CDR3aa: CASSQGADSGWTDTQYF
CDR3nt: TGCGCCAGCAGCCAGGGGGCGGACAGCGGGTGGACAGATACGCAGTATTTT

len: 21
j_gene: TRBJ2-2
v_gene: TRBV2
abundance: NA
d_gene: TRBD2
CDR3aa: CASSPRGAGGTSGKNTGELFF
CDR3nt: TGTGCCAGCAGTCCAAGGGGGGCCGGGGGGACTAGCGGGAAGAACACCGGGGAGCTGTTTTTT

len: 13
j_gene: TRBJ2-7
v_gene: TRBV15
abundance: NA
d_gene: NA
CDR3aa: CATSRDRTYEQYF
CDR3nt: TGTGCCACCAGCAGAGATCGCACTTACGAGCAGTACTTC

len: 14
j_gene: TRBJ2-1
v_gene: TRBV6-2/TRBV6-3
abundance: NA
d_gene: TRBD1
CDR3aa: CASSFTGVYNEQFF
CDR3nt: TGTGCCAGCAGCTTCACAGGGGTCTACAATGAGCAGTTCTTC

len: 17
j_gene: TRBJ2-5
v_gene: TRBV7-2
abundance: once
d_gene: TRBD2
CDR3aa: CASSLGAGGPGRETQYF
CDR3nt: TGTGCCAGCAGCTTAGGAGCGGGAGGGCCAGGGAGGGAGACCCAGTACTTC

len: 15
j_gene: TRBJ1-2
v_gene: TRBV7-9
abundance: NA
d_gene: TRBD1
CDR3aa: CASSLGQGEDYGYTF
CDR3nt: TGTGCCAGCAGCTTAGGACAGGGGGAGGACTATGGCTACACCTTC

len: 15
j_gene: TRBJ1-2
v_gene: TRBV9
abundance: NA
d_gene: TRBD1
CDR3aa: CASSVTGGANYGYTF
CDR3nt: TGTGCCAGCAGCGTAACAGGGGGCGCAAACTATGGCTACACCTTC

len: 14
j_gene: TRBJ1-2
v_gene: TRBV2
abundance: NA
d_gene: TRBD1
CDR3aa: CASSDRDRVFSYTF
CDR3nt: TGTGCCAGCAGTGATCGGGACAGGGTTTTTAGCTACACCTTC

len: 16
j_gene: TRBJ1-1
v_gene: TRBV11-2
abundance: NA
d_gene: NA
CDR3aa: CASSLVAGPVNTEAFF
CDR3nt: TGTGCCAGCAGCTTAGTGGCAGGGCCCGTGAACACTGAAGCTTTCTTT

len: 13
j_gene: TRBJ2-7
v_gene: TRBV28
abundance: NA
d_gene: TRBD2
CDR3aa: CASGLASAYEQYF
CDR3nt: TGTGCCAGCGGACTAGCGTCGGCCTACGAGCAGTACTTC

len: 14
j_gene: TRBJ2-5
v_gene: TRBV7-2
abundance: NA
d_gene: TRBD2
CDR3aa: CASSSQAGGETQYF
CDR3nt: TGTGCCAGCAGCTCTCAAGCGGGAGGCGAGACCCAGTACTTC

len: 14
j_gene: TRBJ2-3
v_gene: TRBV7-2
abundance: NA
d_gene: NA
CDR3aa: CASSSRYEADTQYF
CDR3nt: TGTGCCAGCAGCTCGAGATATGAGGCAGATACGCAGTATTTT

len: 13
j_gene: TRBJ2-7
v_gene: TRBV5-1
abundance: NA
d_gene: NA
CDR3aa: CASSLYRENEQYF
CDR3nt: TGCGCCAGCAGCTTGTACAGGGAAAACGAGCAGTACTTC

len: 14
j_gene: TRBJ1-1
v_gene: TRBV19
abundance: NA
d_gene: NA
CDR3aa: CASSIIRDSTEAFF
CDR3nt: TGTGCCAGTAGTATTATCCGAGATAGCACTGAAGCTTTCTTT

len: 14
j_gene: TRBJ2-3
v_gene: TRBV7-2
abundance: NA
d_gene: NA
CDR3aa: CASSLIESTDTQYF
CDR3nt: TGTGCCAGCAGCTTAATAGAAAGCACAGATACGCAGTATTTT

len: 17
j_gene: TRBJ2-3
v_gene: TRBV3-1/TRBV3-2
abundance: NA
d_gene: TRBD2
CDR3aa: CASSQDISGRGKDTQYF
CDR3nt: TGTGCCAGCAGCCAAGATATTAGCGGGAGAGGTAAAGATACGCAGTATTTT

len: 15
j_gene: TRBJ1-4
v_gene: TRBV5-1
abundance: NA
d_gene: NA
CDR3aa: CASSLVGHANEKLFF
CDR3nt: TGCGCCAGCAGCTTGGTCGGACACGCTAATGAAAAACTGTTTTTT

len: 14
j_gene: TRBJ1-1
v_gene: TRBV7-9
abundance: once
d_gene: NA
CDR3aa: CASSFGMWNTEAFF
CDR3nt: TGTGCCAGCAGCTTCGGGATGTGGAACACTGAAGCTTTCTTT

len: 14
j_gene: TRBJ1-6
v_gene: TRBV19
abundance: NA
d_gene: NA
CDR3aa: CASSMGRARSPLHF
CDR3nt: TGTGCCAGTAGTATGGGCAGGGCAAGGTCACCCCTCCACTTT

len: 15
j_gene: TRBJ2-1
v_gene: TRBV11-3
abundance: NA
d_gene: TRBD2
CDR3aa: CASSPSGGPYNEQFF
CDR3nt: TGTGCCAGCAGCCCTAGCGGGGGCCCCTACAATGAGCAGTTCTTC

len: 16
j_gene: TRBJ1-1
v_gene: TRBV4-3
abundance: few
d_gene: NA
CDR3aa: CASSRMNLGQNTEAFF
CDR3nt: TGCGCCAGCAGCCGCATGAACCTCGGACAAAACACTGAAGCTTTCTTT

len: 14
j_gene: TRBJ2-2
v_gene: TRBV18
abundance: NA
d_gene: TRBD1
CDR3aa: CASSPPGTDGELFF
CDR3nt: TGTGCCAGCTCACCACCCGGGACAGACGGGGAGCTGTTTTTT

len: 13
j_gene: TRBJ1-6
v_gene: TRBV30
abundance: NA
d_gene: NA
CDR3aa: CAVEYAVNSPLHF
CDR3nt: TGTGCCGTGGAGTACGCAGTCAATTCACCCCTCCACTTT

len: 16
j_gene: TRBJ2-2
v_gene: TRBV9
abundance: NA
d_gene: TRBD1
CDR3aa: CASSEPGQGLSGELFF
CDR3nt: TGTGCCAGCAGCGAACCGGGACAGGGACTCTCCGGGGAGCTGTTTTTT

len: 15
j_gene: TRBJ2-1
v_gene: TRBV14
abundance: NA
d_gene: NA
CDR3aa: CASSQVEVSYNEQFF
CDR3nt: TGTGCCAGCAGCCAAGTGGAGGTTTCCTACAATGAGCAGTTCTTC

len: 12
j_gene: TRBJ1-1
v_gene: TRBV19
abundance: NA
d_gene: NA
CDR3aa: CATPRGSTEAFF
CDR3nt: TGTGCCACCCCCCGGGGGAGCACTGAAGCTTTCTTT

len: 14
j_gene: TRBJ2-5
v_gene: TRBV9
abundance: NA
d_gene: TRBD1
CDR3aa: CASSENRGQETQYF
CDR3nt: TGTGCCAGCAGTGAAAACAGGGGGCAAGAGACCCAGTACTTC

len: 13
j_gene: TRBJ1-5
v_gene: TRBV2
abundance: NA
d_gene: NA
CDR3aa: CASSAGLDQPQHF
CDR3nt: TGTGCCAGCAGCGCAGGGTTAGATCAGCCCCAGCATTTT

len: 16
j_gene: TRBJ1-6
v_gene: TRBV4-1
abundance: NA
d_gene: NA
CDR3aa: CASSQDVWQYNSPLHF
CDR3nt: TGCGCCAGCAGCCAAGATGTATGGCAGTATAATTCACCCCTCCACTTT

len: 17
j_gene: TRBJ2-2
v_gene: TRBV18
abundance: NA
d_gene: NA
CDR3aa: CASSLFDSTSGTGELFF
CDR3nt: TGTGCCAGCTCACTCTTTGACTCTACCTCGGGGACCGGGGAGCTGTTTTTT

len: 12
j_gene: TRBJ2-1
v_gene: TRBV11-2
abundance: NA
d_gene: TRBD1
CDR3aa: CASSLTGDEQFF
CDR3nt: TGTGCCAGCAGCTTAACAGGGGATGAGCAGTTCTTC

len: 15
j_gene: TRBJ2-3
v_gene: TRBV5-8
abundance: NA
d_gene: NA
CDR3aa: CASSKEQVPTDTQYF
CDR3nt: TGTGCCAGCAGCAAGGAACAGGTTCCCACAGATACGCAGTATTTT

len: 16
j_gene: TRBJ2-7
v_gene: TRBV15
abundance: NA
d_gene: NA
CDR3aa: CATSTDGGGGGYEQYF
CDR3nt: TGTGCCACCAGCACCGATGGGGGGGGCGGAGGCTACGAGCAGTACTTC

len: 16
j_gene: TRBJ2-3
v_gene: TRBV7-3
abundance: few
d_gene: NA
CDR3aa: CASSFTPSTSTDTQYF
CDR3nt: TGTGCCAGCAGCTTCACGCCAAGTACTAGCACAGATACGCAGTATTTT

len: 17
j_gene: TRBJ2-7
v_gene: TRBV11-2
abundance: once
d_gene: TRBD2
CDR3aa: CASTSGGLAGGPYEQYF
CDR3nt: TGTGCCAGCACTTCCGGAGGACTAGCGGGAGGGCCCTACGAGCAGTACTTC

len: 13
j_gene: TRBJ1-5
v_gene: TRBV19
abundance: NA
d_gene: NA
CDR3aa: CASRGRGEGSKHF
CDR3nt: TGTGCCAGTAGAGGGCGAGGGGAGGGCAGTAAGCATTTT

len: 16
j_gene: TRBJ1-6
v_gene: TRBV27
abundance: NA
d_gene: TRBD1
CDR3aa: CASSSADRLYNSPLHF
CDR3nt: TGTGCCAGCAGTTCCGCGGACAGGCTCTATAATTCACCCCTCCACTTT

len: 14
j_gene: TRBJ2-5
v_gene: TRBV7-3
abundance: NA
d_gene: TRBD1
CDR3aa: CASSPSDRQETQYF
CDR3nt: TGTGCCAGCAGCCCCTCGGACAGGCAAGAGACCCAGTACTTC

len: 13
j_gene: TRBJ1-1
v_gene: TRBV6-2/TRBV6-3
abundance: NA
d_gene: TRBD1
CDR3aa: CASSLLRTGEAFF
CDR3nt: TGTGCCAGCAGTCTCTTGAGGACAGGCGAAGCTTTCTTT

len: 13
j_gene: TRBJ1-2
v_gene: TRBV15
abundance: NA
d_gene: NA
CDR3aa: CATSRDRAAGYTF
CDR3nt: TGTGCCACCAGCAGAGATCGTGCGGCTGGCTACACCTTC

len: 15
j_gene: TRBJ1-2
v_gene: TRBV5-1
abundance: once
d_gene: NA
CDR3aa: CASSLEAGAQSGYTF
CDR3nt: TGCGCCAGCAGCTTGGAGGCGGGGGCGCAGAGTGGCTACACCTTC

len: 14
j_gene: TRBJ1-3
v_gene: TRBV30
abundance: NA
d_gene: TRBD1
CDR3aa: CAWRATGGSATIYF
CDR3nt: TGTGCCTGGAGGGCCACAGGGGGGTCTGCCACCATATATTTT

len: 16
j_gene: TRBJ2-2
v_gene: TRBV7-3
abundance: NA
d_gene: TRBD2
CDR3aa: CASSAYAGGGTGELFF
CDR3nt: TGTGCCAGCAGCGCCTACGCTGGCGGGGGCACCGGGGAGCTGTTTTTT

len: 14
j_gene: TRBJ1-4
v_gene: TRBV15
abundance: NA
d_gene: NA
CDR3aa: CATSRDLANEKLFF
CDR3nt: TGTGCCACCAGCAGAGATCTAGCGAATGAAAAACTGTTTTTT

len: 18
j_gene: TRBJ1-2
v_gene: TRBV4-3
abundance: NA
d_gene: TRBD1
CDR3aa: CASSHTSNIGTGLYGYTF
CDR3nt: TGCGCCAGCAGCCATACCTCAAACATTGGGACAGGGCTTTATGGCTACACCTTC

len: 15
j_gene: TRBJ2-1
v_gene: TRBV10-2
abundance: NA
d_gene: TRBD1
CDR3aa: CASSSTGGAYNEQFF
CDR3nt: TGCGCCAGCAGCTCGACAGGGGGCGCCTACAATGAGCAGTTCTTC

len: 12
j_gene: TRBJ1-3
v_gene: TRBV6-5
abundance: NA
d_gene: NA
CDR3aa: CASRGPGNTIYF
CDR3nt: TGTGCCAGCAGGGGCCCTGGAAACACCATATATTTT

len: 15
j_gene: TRBJ1-2
v_gene: TRBV14
abundance: once
d_gene: NA
CDR3aa: CASSQVGGGIYGYTF
CDR3nt: TGTGCCAGCAGCCAAGTTGGGGGCGGAATCTATGGCTACACCTTC

len: 16
j_gene: TRBJ1-4
v_gene: TRBV14
abundance: once
d_gene: NA
CDR3aa: CASSQDRRGIGEKLFF
CDR3nt: TGTGCCAGCAGCCAAGATCGAAGGGGGATAGGTGAAAAACTGTTTTTT